This T cell receptor (beta chain) comes out of a study of technical replicates of blood from several donors. Some clones are missing from TCRdb's copy, which holds only in-frame ones; the method was immunoSEQ multiplex PCR. Of 80,000 to 100,000 clones in the sample, about 96% were seen once. The CDR3 extends over 13 amino acids. The V gene lost 3 bases and the J gene lost 7 bases, with 10 bases spanning the gap. Per germline, CDR1 MNHEY and CDR2 SMNVEV (reference sequence). The sequenced material came from T cells isolated from PBMCs. The receptor was derived from a human donor in good health. The chain joins TRBV27 to TRBJ2-1, with D possibly being TRBD2 (6 bases). CDR3 protein: CASSFASVNEQFF. The CDR3 coding sequence is TGTGCCAGCAGTTTCGCTAGCGTTAATGAGCAGTTCTTC.